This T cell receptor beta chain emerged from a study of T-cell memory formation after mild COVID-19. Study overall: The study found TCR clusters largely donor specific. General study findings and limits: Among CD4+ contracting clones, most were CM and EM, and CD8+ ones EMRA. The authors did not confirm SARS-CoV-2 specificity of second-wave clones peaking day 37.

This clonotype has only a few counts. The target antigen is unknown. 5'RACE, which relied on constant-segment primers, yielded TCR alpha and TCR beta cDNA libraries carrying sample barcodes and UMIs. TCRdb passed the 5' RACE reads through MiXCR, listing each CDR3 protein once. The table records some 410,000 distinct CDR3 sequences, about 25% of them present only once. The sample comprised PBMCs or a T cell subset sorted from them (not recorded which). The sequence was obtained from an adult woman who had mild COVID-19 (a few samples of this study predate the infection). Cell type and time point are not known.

The CDR3 nucleotides read TGTGCCAGCAGGCCCACGGACAGACCCCAAACTATCGGCTACACCTTC. This sequence encodes CASRPTDRPQTIGYTF. The chain is built from TRBV2 and TRBJ1-2; D is perhaps TRBD1 (6 bases). V lost 6 bases and J 8 bases, leaving 25 bases between the germline ends. This CDR3 region has 16 residues. From germline, CDR1 is SNHLY and CDR2 FYNNEI.